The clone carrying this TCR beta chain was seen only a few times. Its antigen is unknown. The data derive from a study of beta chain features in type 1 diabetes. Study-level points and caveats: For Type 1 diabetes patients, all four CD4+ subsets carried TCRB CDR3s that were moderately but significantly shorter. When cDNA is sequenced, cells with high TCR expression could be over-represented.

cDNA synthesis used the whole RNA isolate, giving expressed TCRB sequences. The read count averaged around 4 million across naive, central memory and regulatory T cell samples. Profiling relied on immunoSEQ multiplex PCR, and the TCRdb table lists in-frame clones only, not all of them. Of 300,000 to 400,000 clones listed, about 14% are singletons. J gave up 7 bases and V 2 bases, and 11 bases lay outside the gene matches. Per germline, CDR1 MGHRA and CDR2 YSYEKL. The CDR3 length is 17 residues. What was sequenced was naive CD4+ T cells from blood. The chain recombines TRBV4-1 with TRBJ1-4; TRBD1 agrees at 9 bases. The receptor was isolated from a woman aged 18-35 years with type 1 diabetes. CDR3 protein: CASSQPWTGDPREKLFF. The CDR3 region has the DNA TGCGCCAGCAGCCAACCTTGGACAGGGGATCCCCGTGAAAAACTGTTTTTT.